Listed here are 31 T cell receptor delta chains from one sample, sequenced in a study of gamma-delta T cells after stem cell transplantation. TCRdb re-called clones from the RT-PCR reads using CATT. The profile shows some 12,000 delta-chain clones, 1.3% of them singletons. The specimen was gamma-delta T cells. These receptors all come from a human donor. It is not recorded whose cells these are; they may come from a transplant donor.

In the case of this clone: A far more abundant clone sits one base away, making this likely a read error. Other DNA sequences in this specimen translate into the identical CDR3. The chain links TRDV2 to TRDJ1; 12 nucleotides agree with TRDD3. Losses at the gene ends were 3 bases for V and 0 bases for J; bases not matched to a gene: 13. The CDR3 sequence is 19 residues long. Germline assignment: CDR1 GEAIGNYY and CDR2 EKD. DNA for the CDR3: TGTGCCTGTGACGTAGTACTGGGGGATACACGCGAGCACACCGATAAACTCATCTTT. Its protein is CACDVVLGDTREHTDKLIF.

This clone has only a few counts. TCRdb has a much larger clone's protein, which differs at residue 3 from the translation of this DNA, likely because of a read error; what is shown is the protein translated from the DNA. This chain connects TRDV2 to TRDJ1; 11 bases match TRDD3. Looked up from germline, CDR1 is GEAIGNYY and CDR2 is EKD. The CDR3 contains 19 residues. CDR3 in DNA: TGTGCCCGTGACCCCGTTATACTGGGGGATAGAGGGGCCACCGATAAACTCATCTTT. Translated, it gives CARDPVILGDRGATDKLIF.

This clone was seen repeatedly, ten times or more. The chain employs TRDV2 and TRDJ1, with 12 positions matching TRDD3. The length of the CDR3 is 16 residues. V gave up 3 bases and J gave up 9 bases; unmatched junction bases: 13. From germline, CDR1 is GEAIGNYY and CDR2 EKD. This CDR3 reads CACDSVLGDTSSELIF. The DNA for the CDR3 is TGTGCCTGTGACTCAGTACTGGGGGATACTAGTAGCGAACTCATCTTT.

On this clone: TCRdb attributes to this sequence the protein of a much larger clone, which differs from the DNA translation at residue 5; a read error is likely, and the protein displayed is translated from the DNA. The chain carries TRDV2 and TRDJ1; 9 bases map to TRDD3. Germline V gene sequence: CDR1 GEAIGNYY, CDR2 EKD. The J segment lost 7 bases and the V segment lost 2 bases, leaving 22 bases of the junction unmatched. This CDR3 comprises 19 residues. CDR3 residues: CACDILELGDTPHVSKLIF. Written as DNA, the CDR3 is TGTGCCTGTGACATTCTGGAACTCGGGGATACGCCCCACGTGAGTAAACTCATCTTT.

Concerning this clone: The protein in TCRdb stems from a much larger clone and differs at residue 3 from this DNA's translation, likely a read error; here the protein is translated from the DNA. V gene TRDV2 combines with J gene TRDJ1; a weak D match, TRDD3 (5 bases). There are 15 residues in the CDR3. The V gene's germline CDR1 is GEAIGNYY and CDR2 EKD. CDR3 bases: TGTGCCCGTGACACCGTAGCGGATAGGGCCGATAAACTCATCTTT. Protein product: CARDTVADRADKLIF.

As concerns this clone: This clone may be a read error of a much larger clone one base away. J is TRDJ1 and V is TRDV2, with D possibly TRDD3 on 5 matching bases. CDR1 is GEAIGNYY and CDR2 is EKD in the germline V gene. The V and J ends lost 2 bases and 3 bases respectively, with 12 bases between them. The CDR3 runs to 14 residues. The CDR3 bases are TGTGCCTGTGACAATCTGTGGGATTCCGATAAACTCATCTTT. Residues: CACDNLWDSDKLIF.

This clone rates as medium-sized. Other DNA sequences in this sample translate to the same CDR3. V and J are TRDV2 and TRDJ3, with 8 bases that match TRDD3. The CDR3 totals 19 residues. V trimming: 3 bases; J trimming: 1 base; junction bases outside the gene matches: 10. The germline CDR1 and CDR2 sequences are GEAIGNYY and EKD. DNA for the CDR3: TGTGCCTGTGACTCTGTAACTGGGGGGCAGTCCTGGGACACCCGACAGATGTTTTTC. Its translation is CACDSVTGGQSWDTRQMFF.

By share of the sample, this clone is medium-sized. V usage is TRDV2 and J usage is TRDJ1; no firm D call. V was shortened by 1 base and J by 1 base, with 12 bases between the two germline ends. The CDR3 runs to 15 residues. CDR1 GEAIGNYY and CDR2 EKD come from the germline V gene. CDR3 sequence (DNA): TGTGCCTGTGACACGCTAATTTCATCCACCGATAAACTCATCTTT. It specifies CACDTLISSTDKLIF.

This clone was counted many times. The chain carries TRDV2 and TRDJ3, with TRDD3 identical over 9 bases. The germline CDR1 and CDR2 sequences are GEAIGNYY and EKD. The V segment lost 0 bases and the J segment 2 bases; nucleotides outside the gene matches: 10. CDR3 length: 20 amino acids. This CDR3 is CACDTIVTGGTPWDTRQMFF. CDR3 bases: TGTGCCTGTGACACCATTGTTACTGGGGGAACCCCCTGGGACACCCGACAGATGTTTTTC.

This clone was counted ten times or more. Distinct nucleotide sequences in the sample also encode this CDR3. The chain carries TRDV2 and TRDJ1, with 10 bases matching TRDD3. Germline values: CDR1 GEAIGNYY, CDR2 EKD. After removal of 1 base from V and 9 bases from J, the junction contained 10 bases not matched to a gene. The length of the CDR3 is 15 residues. CDR3 residues: CACDTLGDSTLELIF. CDR3 sequence (DNA): TGTGCCTGTGACACACTGGGGGATTCAACTCTCGAACTCATCTTT.

Notes on this clone: The TCRdb protein, from a much larger clone, departs from this DNA's translation at residue 5, likely by read error; the protein shown derives from the DNA. The V and J genes are TRDV2 and TRDJ1, with 7 bases identical to TRDD3. V gave up 3 bases and J gave up 1 base; unmatched junction bases: 13. The CDR3 consists of 17 residues. CDR1 is GEAIGNYY, CDR2 EKD, per germline. The CDR3 protein is CACDGVLGTFTTDKLIF. CDR3 coding DNA: TGTGCCTGTGACGGGGTACTGGGGACGTTCACCACCGATAAACTCATCTTT.

This clone has just a few counts. The protein that TCRdb holds for this DNA derives from a much larger clone and differs from the translated DNA at residue 13, which likely indicates a read error; the protein shown here is translated from the DNA. V and J are TRDV2 and TRDJ1; 12 bases fit TRDD3. This CDR3 comprises 18 residues. The germline V gene has CDR1 GEAIGNYY and CDR2 EKD. With V trimmed by 3 bases and J by 4 bases, 14 bases remained unmatched. CDR3: CACDAVLGDTDGIDKLIF. DNA for the CDR3: TGTGCCTGTGACGCCGTACTGGGGGATACTGACGGCATCGATAAACTCATCTTT.

Details on this clone: This sequence may be a read error, since a much larger clone differs from it by one base. This rearrangement joins TRDV2 to TRDJ1, with 13 positions matching TRDD3. The CDR3 is 18 residues long. Germline V gene lookup returns CDR1 GEAIGNYY and CDR2 EKD. CDR3 bases: TGTGCCTGTGACCCCGTACTGGGGGATACGTCGTACACCGATAAACCCATCTTT. Its translation is CACDPVLGDTSYTDKPIF.

In regard to this clone: This sequence is one base from a far larger clone and is likely a read error. This chain uses TRDV2 with TRDJ1; D not certain. The V gene's germline CDR1 is GEAIGNYY and CDR2 EKD. V was cut by 3 bases and J by 0 bases, with 13 bases left in between. The CDR3 is 15 residues long. The CDR3 nucleotides read TGTGCCTGTGACCAGATCAGGCAGTACACCGATAAACTCATCTTT. Its protein is CACDQIRQYTDKLIF.

This clone was recorded a few times. The protein given by TCRdb reflects a much larger clone and differs at residue 10 from this DNA's translation, likely from a read error; the protein shown is the DNA's translation. The V and J genes are TRDV2 and TRDJ1; 8 bases are shared with TRDD3. This CDR3 has 20 residues. V shed 1 base and J 2 bases; nucleotides not matched to a gene: 20. The germline gives CDR1 GEAIGNYY, CDR2 EKD. CDR3 loop: CACDTLLGGCGIENTDKLIF. DNA of the CDR3: TGTGCCTGTGACACTCTCCTTGGGGGATGCGGGATCGAGAATACCGATAAACTCATCTTT.

This clone was found many times. This chain uses TRDV2 with TRDJ1, with 8 bases identical to TRDD3. This CDR3 has 17 amino acids. The ends lost 0 bases at V and 7 bases at J; junction bases unmatched: 15. The germline gives CDR1 GEAIGNYY, CDR2 EKD. CDR3 nucleotide sequence: TGTGCCTGTGACACCGTACTGGGGGCTCCGCTAGGAGGTAAACTCATCTTT. It yields the protein CACDTVLGAPLGGKLIF.

This clone came up a few times. The TCRdb protein, from a much larger clone, departs from this DNA's translation at residue 10, likely by read error; the protein shown derives from the DNA. The chain employs TRDV2 and TRDJ1, with 7 nucleotides matching TRDD3. Trimming at V came to 3 bases and at J to 3 bases, leaving 9 bases not matched to a gene. This CDR3 comprises 15 residues. Germline V gene data show CDR1 as GEAIGNYY and CDR2 as EKD. The CDR3 nucleotides read TGTGCCTGTGACCTTACTGGGGCGAGAGCCGATAAACTCATCTTT. This encodes CACDLTGARADKLIF.

To note about this clone: A much more abundant neighbour one base away suggests this may be a read error. The same CDR3 arises from other DNA sequences in this sample as well. The rearrangement links TRDV2 to TRDJ1; 9 nucleotides align to TRDD3. This CDR3 is 17 amino acids long. Germline V gives CDR1 GEAIGNYY, CDR2 EKD. The CDR3 DNA is TGTGCCTGCGACACTTTAACTGGGGGAGCCTACACCGATAAACTCATCTTT. This codes for CACDTLTGGAYTDKLIF.

Points on this clone: Since a far larger clone is one base different, this is likely a read error. Other DNA sequences of this sample code for an identical CDR3. The chain uses TRDV2 and TRDJ1; 9 nucleotides agree with TRDD3. Germline CDR1 reads GEAIGNYY; CDR2 reads EKD. CDR3 length: 17 residues. CDR3 bases: TGTGCCTGCGACATGGTACTGGGGGAATCCTACACCGATAAACTCATCTTT. This translates into CACDMVLGESYTDKLIF.

J is TRDJ1 and V is TRDV2; 8 nucleotides agree with TRDD3. The CDR3 extends over 19 amino acids. After removal of 2 bases from V and 0 bases from J, the junction contained 16 bases not matched to a gene. Per the germline V gene, CDR1 is GEAIGNYY and CDR2 is EKD. The CDR3 DNA reads as TGTGCCTGTGACAGGGTTACTGAGGGATACGCGTTGAACACCGATAAACTCATCTTT. Residues: CACDRVTEGYALNTDKLIF.

This clone is labeled as medium-sized. The chain links TRDV2 to TRDJ1; TRDD3 agrees at 7 bases. CDR3 length: 16 residues. Germline loops: CDR1 GEAIGNYY, CDR2 EKD. V lost 3 bases, J lost 8 bases, and 17 bases stayed unmatched. The CDR3: CACDPLSGGDSPKLIF. CDR3 in DNA: TGTGCCTGTGACCCCCTCTCAGGTGGGGATAGCCCAAAACTCATCTTT.

This clone occurred a few times. For this DNA, TCRdb reports the protein of a much larger clone, which diverges at residue 12, most likely from a read error; the protein presented here is translated directly from the DNA. V gene TRDV2 combines with J gene TRDJ3; TRDD2 is a possible D gene (5 bases). From germline, CDR1 is GEAIGNYY and CDR2 EKD. The CDR3 consists of 19 residues. CDR3: CACDPTSYRDSLDTRQMFF. DNA of the CDR3: TGTGCCTGTGACCCTACTTCATACAGGGACTCCTTGGACACCCGACAGATGTTTTTC.

This clone came up many times. A far larger clone is off by one base, so a read error is likely. The V call is TRDV2, the J call TRDJ1; the match to TRDD3 covers 9 bases. Looked up from germline, CDR1 is GEAIGNYY and CDR2 is EKD. V gave up 4 bases and J gave up 0 bases; unmatched junction bases: 11. CDR3 length: 17 amino acids. For the CDR3, the DNA is TGTGCCTGTGATCCTCTACTGGCTGGGGGATACACCGATAAACTCATCTTT. This encodes CACDPLLAGGYTDKLIF.

This clone is judged medium-sized (0.01 to 0.1%). The chain recombines TRDV2 with TRDJ3; the match to TRDD3 covers 9 bases. Germline V lookup: CDR1 GEAIGNYY, CDR2 EKD. With V trimmed by 3 bases and J by 0 bases, 5 bases remained unmatched. The CDR3 is made up of 18 amino acids. This chain's CDR3 is CACDASLGDSWDTRQMFF. The CDR3 nucleotides read TGTGCCTGTGACGCTTCACTGGGGGACTCCTGGGACACCCGACAGATGTTTTTC.

A note on this clone: This likely stems from a read error, as it lies one base from a far larger clone. This specimen includes other DNA sequences encoding the same CDR3. The rearrangement links TRDV2 to TRDJ1; 10 bases match TRDD3. There are 17 residues in the CDR3. Germline CDR1 and CDR2: GEAIGNYY and EKD. The J segment lost 3 bases and the V segment lost 0 bases, leaving 9 bases of the junction unmatched. CDR3 region: CACDTVRGIRNPDKLIF. CDR3 coding DNA: TGTGCCTGTGACACCGTTCGGGGGATACGAAATCCCGATAAACTCATCTTT.

The rearrangement uses TRDV2 and TRDJ3; TRDD3 matches 12 bases. V trimming: 3 bases; J trimming: 0 bases; junction bases outside the gene matches: 17. This CDR3 spans 23 amino acids. CDR1 GEAIGNYY and CDR2 EKD come from the germline V gene. As DNA, the CDR3 is TGTGCCTGTGACCCTCTAATGCCCGTACTGGGGGATACCCTCTCCTGGGACACCCGACAGATGTTTTTC. Protein sequence: CACDPLMPVLGDTLSWDTRQMFF.

This clone occurred a few times. The same CDR3 can be traced to other DNA sequences in this sample. V usage is TRDV2 and J usage is TRDJ1; TRDD3 aligns across 9 bases. From germline, CDR1 is GEAIGNYY and CDR2 EKD. Germline trimming cut 0 bases from V and 2 bases from J; bases unmatched to any gene: 9. CDR3 length equals 17 residues. CDR3 residues: CACDTVTGGMETDKLIF. CDR3 nucleotide sequence: TGTGCCTGTGACACCGTTACTGGGGGAATGGAAACCGATAAACTCATCTTT.

This clone was counted between two and nine times. The protein TCRdb lists belongs to a much larger clone and differs from this DNA's translation at residue 9, which points to a read error; the protein shown is made from the DNA. The chain employs TRDV2 and TRDJ1, with D possibly called TRDD2 or TRDD3 (5 bases each). The CDR3 extends over 19 amino acids. V was shortened by 1 base and J by 0 bases, with 23 bases between the two germline ends. CDR1 and CDR2 from the germline V gene are GEAIGNYY and EKD. CDR3 sequence: CACDTVLGERLQYTDKLIF. CDR3 nucleotides: TGTGCCTGTGACACGGTGCTGGGAGAACGCCTACAGTACACCGATAAACTCATCTTT.

Turning to this clone: This likely stems from a read error, as it lies one base from a far larger clone. The gene calls are TRDV2 and TRDJ3; TRDD3 aligns across 9 bases. The germline V gene has CDR1 GEAIGNYY and CDR2 EKD. CDR3 length equals 20 residues. V lost 3 bases, J lost 0 bases, and 11 bases stayed unmatched. CDR3 protein: CACDPIPGDTLSWDTRQMFF. Here the CDR3 DNA reads TGTGCCTGTGACCCTATACCGGGGGATACCCTCTCCTGGGACACCCGACAGATGTTTTTC.

For this clone: The amino acid sequence in TCRdb belongs to a much larger clone and departs from this DNA's translation at residue 6, likely a sequencing read error; the sequence shown is translated from the DNA. This chain joins TRDV2 and TRDJ3; D is uncertain. The V gene lost 0 bases and the J gene lost 3 bases, with 14 bases spanning the gap. From germline, CDR1 is GEAIGNYY and CDR2 EKD. The CDR3 loop spans 18 amino acids. DNA of the CDR3: TGTGCCTGTGACACCCTGCGGAGTAGGGACTGGGACACCCGACAGATGTTTTTC. Protein product: CACDTLRSRDWDTRQMFF.

V gene TRDV2 combines with J gene TRDJ1; 8 bases match TRDD3. V shed 6 bases, J shed 2 bases, and the junction held 13 bases outside the gene matches. The CDR3 spans 16 residues. The germline V gene has CDR1 GEAIGNYY and CDR2 EKD. The CDR3 region has the DNA TGTGCCTGTAGCCAACTGGGGGCCCACTCAACCGATAAACTCATCTTT. It codes for CACSQLGAHSTDKLIF.